This TCR beta chain stems from a study of identical twins. This CDR3 contains 16 residues. The ends were cut back, 2 bases at V and 2 bases at J, with 13 bases in the middle. The germline V gene has CDR1 ENHRY and CDR2 SYGVKD. TCRdb reanalysed the 5' RACE reads using MiXCR and keeps one entry per CDR3 protein. Of some 790,000 distinct CDR3 sequences detected, around a sixth appear once; the ten largest clones hold under 15%. In addition, the sample was reused for a study of T cells expressing NK-cell markers.

The chain is built from TRBV10-3 and TRBJ1-5; D call uncertain. The TCR was taken from a woman younger than 30 in good health. The specimen was PBMCs. The CDR3 DNA reads TGTGCCATCAGTGAGACCAGAAAAGGAGGCAATCAGCCCCAGCATTTT. It is translated as CAISETRKGGNQPQHF.